A selection of T cell receptor beta chains follows, all from one sample in a study of T-cell reconstitution after alpha-beta-depleted transplantation in children. TCRdb fed the PCR reads into MiXCR, producing one record per CDR3 protein. This sample has a few hundred thousand distinct CDR3 sequences; roughly 25% occur once, and the top ten carry about 5%. Source: PBMCs, mostly from graft donor cells, taken 360 days after TCRalphabeta/CD19-depleted stem cell transplant. Receptors originate from a female patient aged 2-15 years who had a stem cell transplant for congenital amegakaryocytic thrombocytopenia, so the T cells may come from the graft donor. Each CDR3 is given with its conserved first and last residue. A D gene is named only where the DNA matches it firmly. Clone sizes are given selectively: once, few, many, or a class where the clone is expanded.

size	D	V	J	CDR3	DNA
few	TRBD2	TRBV11-1	TRBJ2-3	CASSSYPFLAGVGDTQYF	TGTGCCAGCAGCTCCTATCCCTTTTTAGCGGGAGTGGGAGATACGCAGTATTTT
NA	TRBD2	TRBV11-2	TRBJ2-3	CASGPGTSEDTQYF	TGTGCCAGCGGACCCGGGACTAGCGAGGATACGCAGTATTTT
few	NA	TRBV5-4	TRBJ2-1	CASSLLFSSYNEQFF	TGTGCCAGCAGCCTCCTGTTTAGCTCCTACAATGAGCAGTTCTTC
NA	NA	TRBV7-9	TRBJ1-1	CASSLRQSTEEKAFF	TGTGCCAGCAGCTTACGACAATCGACAGAAGAAAAAGCTTTCTTT
NA	NA	TRBV18	TRBJ2-3	CASSPSGSPRTDTQYF	TGTGCCAGCTCACCGTCGGGGAGCCCGCGCACAGATACGCAGTATTTT
NA	NA	TRBV6-1	TRBJ1-2	CASSDGTPNGYTF	TGTGCCAGCAGTGATGGGACACCGAATGGCTACACCTTC
NA	TRBD2	TRBV3-1	TRBJ2-1	CASSREIAGEQFF	TGTGCCAGCAGCCGAGAAATAGCGGGGGAGCAGTTCTTC
NA	NA	TRBV15	TRBJ2-1	CATSNGTDWGQYNEQFF	TGTGCCACCAGCAACGGAACCGACTGGGGCCAATACAATGAGCAGTTCTTC
many	NA	TRBV20-1	TRBJ2-2	CSAKPGHNTGELFF	TGCAGTGCTAAACCGGGACATAACACCGGGGAGCTGTTTTTT
many	TRBD2	TRBV5-1	TRBJ2-1	CASSDLLAGGDYNEQFF	TGCGCCAGCAGCGACCTTCTAGCGGGGGGCGACTACAATGAGCAGTTCTTC
NA	TRBD2	TRBV30	TRBJ2-5	CAWSAIAGPQETQYF	TGTGCCTGGAGTGCAATAGCGGGGCCCCAAGAGACCCAGTACTTC
few	TRBD1	TRBV11-2	TRBJ2-3	CASSLTGTGGSDTQYF	TGTGCCAGCAGCTTGACCGGGACAGGTGGGTCAGATACGCAGTATTTT
many	TRBD1	TRBV5-1	TRBJ2-5	CASSVPGQGFGGTQYF	TGCGCCAGCAGCGTTCCGGGACAGGGGTTTGGTGGGACCCAGTACTTC
few	TRBD2	TRBV5-1	TRBJ2-3	CASILGSGGTDTQYF	TGCGCCAGCATTCTTGGGAGCGGGGGAACAGATACGCAGTATTTT
NA	TRBD1	TRBV29-1	TRBJ1-2	CSVGTGTDYGYTF	TGCAGCGTGGGGACCGGGACAGACTATGGCTACACCTTC
NA	NA	TRBV11-2	TRBJ2-7	CASSPEAGEQYF	TGTGCCAGCAGCCCAGAGGCAGGCGAGCAGTACTTC
NA	NA	TRBV5-1	TRBJ1-1	CASSLVQGGYTEAFF	TGCGCCAGCAGCTTGGTTCAGGGTGGATACACTGAAGCTTTCTTT
NA	TRBD2	TRBV3-1	TRBJ2-3	CASSRAGSTDTQYF	TGTGCCAGCAGCCGAGCGGGGTCCACAGATACGCAGTATTTT
NA	TRBD2	TRBV6-5	TRBJ2-1	CASSYERGGYNEQFF	TGTGCCAGCAGTTATGAGCGCGGGGGATACAATGAGCAGTTCTTC
NA	TRBD2	TRBV20-1	TRBJ2-1	CSAKNVFRLAGGPSYVNEQFF	TGCAGTGCCAAAAACGTTTTTCGACTAGCGGGAGGGCCCTCGTATGTCAATGAGCAGTTCTTC
NA	TRBD1	TRBV29-1	TRBJ1-4	CSVEAGQGAEKLFF	TGCAGCGTTGAAGCGGGACAGGGTGCGGAAAAACTGTTTTTT
NA	TRBD2	TRBV4-1	TRBJ2-2	CASSRGPTSGVNTGELFF	TGCGCCAGCAGCCGCGGCCCGACTAGCGGGGTGAACACCGGGGAGCTGTTTTTT
NA	NA	TRBV13	TRBJ2-7	CASSLALEDGGPLYEQYF	TGTGCCAGCAGCTTAGCACTTGAGGACGGAGGGCCTCTTTACGAGCAGTACTTC
NA	NA	TRBV5-1	TRBJ1-1	CASSAQGFATEAFF	TGCGCCAGCAGCGCTCAGGGTTTTGCCACTGAAGCTTTCTTT
few	NA	TRBV27	TRBJ2-7	CASRHQGYEQYF	TGTGCCAGCAGACATCAGGGCTACGAGCAGTACTTC
many	TRBD1	TRBV15	TRBJ2-5	CATSETGTGVYF	TGTGCCACCAGCGAAACCGGGACAGGGGTTTACTTC
few	NA	TRBV4-3	TRBJ1-2	CASSQDMLLGKTAPYGYTF	TGCGCCAGCAGCCAAGACATGTTATTGGGGAAGACAGCCCCCTATGGCTACACCTTC
NA	NA	TRBV6-1	TRBJ2-7	CASSEAKTVTYEQYF	TGTGCCAGCAGTGAAGCGAAGACAGTTACCTACGAGCAGTACTTC
NA	NA	TRBV10-3	TRBJ2-5	CAIGTDLQETQYF	TGTGCCATAGGGACCGACTTGCAAGAGACCCAGTACTTC
NA	NA	TRBV7-3	TRBJ2-5	CASSSLWGETQYF	TGTGCCAGCAGCTCCCTTTGGGGAGAGACCCAGTACTTC
NA	NA	TRBV27	TRBJ2-7	CASSYRLRGLYEQYF	TGTGCCAGCAGTTACCGGCTCCGTGGTCTCTACGAGCAGTACTTC
NA	NA	TRBV7-8	TRBJ2-3	CASSLSSRRTDTQYF	TGTGCCAGCAGCTTAAGCTCCCGGCGCACAGATACGCAGTATTTT
once	NA	TRBV6-1	TRBJ2-7	CASGIRGRQYEQYF	TGTGCCAGCGGGATTAGGGGGAGGCAATACGAGCAGTACTTC
NA	NA	TRBV15	TRBJ2-6	CATSRGIRSQGSGANVLTF	TGTGCCACCAGCAGAGGGATTCGGAGTCAGGGATCTGGGGCCAACGTCCTGACTTTC
few	NA	TRBV6-2/TRBV6-3	TRBJ2-1	CASTLPQRRYNEQFF	TGTGCCAGTACCTTACCCCAACGGAGATACAATGAGCAGTTCTTC
NA	NA	TRBV5-1	TRBJ2-3	CASSESGGDTQYF	TGCGCCAGCAGCGAATCAGGCGGAGATACGCAGTATTTT
NA	TRBD1	TRBV7-6	TRBJ2-3	CASSPTGQLTDTQYF	TGTGCCAGCAGCCCGACGGGACAGCTCACAGATACGCAGTATTTT
few	NA	TRBV7-6	TRBJ2-7	CASSLALLRASTDEQYF	TGTGCCAGCAGCTTAGCGCTCCTAAGGGCTAGCACCGACGAGCAGTACTTC
NA	NA	TRBV20-1	TRBJ2-4	CSARDSAGGRNIQYF	TGCAGTGCTAGAGATTCAGCAGGGGGGAGGAACATTCAGTACTTC
NA	TRBD1	TRBV12-5	TRBJ2-1	CASGLLGTGEGDEQFF	TGTGCTAGTGGTCTCCTCGGGACAGGGGAAGGCGATGAGCAGTTCTTC
NA	NA	TRBV4-3	TRBJ2-1	CASSQWIADGSSYNEQFF	TGCGCCAGCAGCCAATGGATAGCGGACGGGTCCTCCTACAATGAGCAGTTCTTC
few	NA	TRBV24-1	TRBJ2-1	CATSDLRGVGYNEQFF	TGTGCCACCAGTGATTTAAGAGGGGTCGGCTACAATGAGCAGTTCTTC
NA	NA	TRBV5-6	TRBJ2-5	CASSGDFYQETQYF	TGTGCCAGCAGCGGGGACTTCTACCAAGAGACCCAGTACTTC
few	TRBD2	TRBV6-4	TRBJ2-1	CASRPGTSGGAYFSNEQFF	TGTGCCAGCAGACCCGGGACTAGCGGGGGGGCCTATTTTTCCAATGAGCAGTTCTTC
few	NA	TRBV15	TRBJ2-6	CATSRVLSTGVLTF	TGTGCCACCAGCAGAGTGTTGTCTACTGGCGTCCTGACTTTC